This T cell receptor beta chain was recovered during a study of cytomegalovirus exposure and HLA in healthy donors. The CDR3 extends over 16 amino acids. Trimming pared 3 bases from V and 3 bases from J, leaving 17 bases between. The germline V gene encodes CDR1 LNHDA and CDR2 SQIVND (reference sequence). PCR employed 60 Vbeta and 13 Jbeta primers. The method was immunoSEQ multiplex PCR; TCRdb's version includes in-frame clones alone and lacks a portion of them. Of a few hundred thousand clones in the sample, 65% to 80% were seen once. The genes are TRBV19 and TRBJ1-1; TRBD1 might be the D (6 bases). The receptor's source is a man aged 40-55 years in good health and CMV-seronegative. Material for sequencing was PBMCs. The DNA for the CDR3 is TGTGCCAGTAGTATCCCCTCACAGGGTTGGTACACTGAAGCTTTCTTT. Its translation is CASSIPSQGWYTEAFF.